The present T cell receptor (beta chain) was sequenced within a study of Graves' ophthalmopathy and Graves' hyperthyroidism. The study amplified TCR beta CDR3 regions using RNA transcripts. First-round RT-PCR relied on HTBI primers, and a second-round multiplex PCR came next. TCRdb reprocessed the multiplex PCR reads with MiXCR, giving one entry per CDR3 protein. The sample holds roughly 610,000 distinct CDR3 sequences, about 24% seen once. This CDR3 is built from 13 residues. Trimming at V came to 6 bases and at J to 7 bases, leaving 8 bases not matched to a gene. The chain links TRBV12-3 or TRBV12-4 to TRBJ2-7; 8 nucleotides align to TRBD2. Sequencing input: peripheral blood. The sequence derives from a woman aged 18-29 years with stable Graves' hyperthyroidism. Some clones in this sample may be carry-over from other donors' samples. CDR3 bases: TGTGCCAGCAGACCAGGGACTAGTGGTGAGCAGTACTTC. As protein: CASRPGTSGEQYF.